The 8 T cell receptor beta chains below all came from one sample that was sequenced in a study of blood T cell repertoires in COVID-19. Method: immunoSEQ multiplex PCR; TCRdb's copy keeps in-frame clones and lacks some. The sample lists over 100,000 clones; roughly 80% were seen once. The sequenced sample was peripheral blood. The receptor set was obtained from a woman older than 75 with active or convalescent COVID-19.

V and J are TRBV10-3 and TRBJ1-4; no reliable D call. Deletions cut 8 bases from V and 7 bases from J, with 20 bases between. The germline gives CDR1 ENHRY, CDR2 SYGVKD. CDR3 length: 15 residues. CDR3 in amino acids: CAISGERARGEKLFF. The CDR3 coding sequence is TGTGCCATCTCGGGAGAAAGGGCCCGGGGTGAAAAACTGTTTTTT.

The chain combines TRBV28 with TRBJ2-7; maybe TRBD1 (8 bases). CDR1 and CDR2 (germline): MDHEN, SYDVKM. This CDR3 comprises 15 residues. V was shortened by 6 bases and J by 4 bases, with 19 bases between the two germline ends. The CDR3 here is CASSLQGGQIYEQYF. CDR3 coding DNA: TGTGCCAGCAGCCTACAGGGGGGGCAAATATACGAGCAGTACTTC.

V usage is TRBV27 and J usage is TRBJ1-6; D remains unclear. The V and J ends lost 3 bases and 9 bases respectively, with 9 bases between them. The CDR3 length is 13 residues. In germline, CDR1 is MNHEY, CDR2 SMNVEV (reference sequence). CDR3 loop: CASSLTKASPLHF. The CDR3 bases are TGTGCCAGCAGTTTGACTAAGGCTTCACCCCTCCACTTT.

J is TRBJ2-5 and V is TRBV3-1 (or the pseudogene TRBV3-2); 11 bases match TRBD2. This CDR3 has 16 residues. The germline gives CDR1 LGHDT, CDR2 YNNKEL (reference sequence). V lost 1 base to trimming and J lost 0 bases; unmatched junction nucleotides: 1. The CDR3 region is CASSQASGGYQETQYF. As DNA, the CDR3 is TGTGCCAGCAGCCAAGCTAGCGGGGGGTACCAAGAGACCCAGTACTTC.

The chain has TRBV24-1 and TRBJ2-3, with 13 bases aligning to TRBD2. The ends lost 6 bases at V and 2 bases at J; junction bases unmatched: 10. The CDR3 is 18 amino acids. Germline V gives CDR1 KGHDR, CDR2 SFDVKD. CDR3 sequence: CATSRSPLAGGNTDTQYF. The CDR3 DNA reads TGTGCCACCAGTCGTTCCCCACTAGCGGGAGGGAACACAGATACGCAGTATTTT.

The chain couples TRBV7-8 to TRBJ2-1; perhaps TRBD2 as D (6 bases). The ends were cut back, 3 bases at V and 14 bases at J, with 29 bases in the middle. This CDR3 spans 17 amino acids. Germline CDR1 and CDR2: SGHVS and FQNEAQ. The CDR3 bases are TGTGCCAGCAGCTTTCGACGGGAAGTTAGCGGAATGAAAGTGGAGTTCTTC. Its protein is CASSFRREVSGMKVEFF.

This clone was recorded once. The chain carries TRBV11-2 and TRBJ2-7, with D possibly matching TRBD2 (6 bases). Germline V gene lookup returns CDR1 SGHAT and CDR2 FQNNGV. This CDR3 region has 13 residues. Trimming stripped 7 bases from V and 4 bases from J, with 14 bases between. CDR3 bases: TGTGCCAGCACCCGTAGTAGCGGTTACGAGCAGTACTTC. This encodes CASTRSSGYEQYF.

The chain combines TRBV11-2 with TRBJ2-5; 8 nucleotides match TRBD1. The CDR3 has 13 residues. Germline CDR1 reads SGHAT; CDR2 reads FQNNGV. V gave up 2 bases and J gave up 5 bases; unmatched junction bases: 1. CDR3 in amino acids: CASSLRQGETQYF. CDR3 bases: TGTGCCAGCAGCTTAAGACAGGGGGAGACCCAGTACTTC.